This TCR beta chain is from a study of shared clonotypes between healthy human individuals (dated by TCRdb to 2018 to 2020). Background for the entire study: The cohort included three men and a couple of women between 18 and 49 years of age. Blood TCR repertoires of about five healthy adults were deeply sequenced to estimate repertoire size and the extent of clonotype sharing between individuals. Between about 0.8 and 9 billion PBMCs per donor were obtained by leukapheresis. For each donor, CD4 naive and CD4 memory were each given three plates, CD8 naive was given two plates, and CD8 memory was given one plate. To increase sequencing depth and limit assay-specific biases, TCR repertoire library preparation and sequencing were carried out by different laboratories using diverse techniques.

Donors were healthy HIV-negative adults with no recently reported acute infections or vaccinations. All donors were Caucasian adults living in Nashville, Tennessee, USA. CD4+ T cells were enriched by magnetic negative selection; naive cells were then positively selected on CD45RA, and the negative fraction formed the memory subset. Blood was obtained by leukapheresis, after which PBMCs were separated by Ficoll-Histopaque density gradient centrifugation and cryopreserved in liquid nitrogen vapor phase. Purity and quantity of every magnetically sorted T cell population were checked by analytical flow cytometry. From each sorted fraction, genomic DNA was isolated and quantified by UV absorbance on a Nanodrop 2000c. The CDR3 covers 13 residues, taking in both the cysteine and the phenylalanine. The retained sequence is limited to the CDR3, 39 bases, with the frame set at the first base. V and J are truncated by 5 bases and 2 bases respectively, leaving an intervening sequence of 7 bases. From a lookup of the germline V gene (reference sequence), CDR1 and CDR2 are SEHNR and FQNEAQ.

Study-wide findings and limitations: Estimated clonotype richness was generally larger for naive than for memory subsets. Pairwise subsampling indicated that sequencing depth was expected to affect the degree of clonotype sharing among donors. Because the study included a small number of donors, the genetic and exposure-history diversity represented was limited. Sampling was limited to blood, and TCR repertoires in tissue likely differ from TCR repertoires in blood. About 5% of naive CD4, around 4% of naive CD8, 2.3% of memory CD4, and about 0.4% of memory CD8 clonotypes were shared across a few donors. Clonotypes shared by all four sorted-subset donors showed higher generation probabilities than non-shared clonotypes. Rarefaction of sorted-subset datasets indicated incomplete sequencing despite the large sequencing depth.

With respect to this clone: Its antigen is still unknown. Per-nucleotide qualities are absent, and no much larger clonotype sits a single base away. The sample carries other DNA sequences with the same CDR3.

Using the deep immunoSEQ assay, TCR CDR3 regions were amplified from genomic DNA by multiplex PCR. Genomic DNA extracted from each cell subset was distributed evenly over all wells of several immunoSEQ 96-well plates, and each plate served as one replicate. For sorted subsets, about 220 ng of genomic DNA, equivalent to around 29,000 T cell genomes, went into each replicate PCR. Purified libraries were measured with a Qubit 3.0 fluorometer, size-checked on a Bioanalyzer 2100, and measured again with the KAPA Library Quantification kit. A separate single-read 150-cycle Illumina NextSeq 550 flow cell was used to sequence each immunoSEQ 96-well plate. As for how the authors treated the data: The immunoSEQ output contained only junctional sequences without quality scores, so filtering could not match that applied to full-length reads. Sequences were annotated with PyIR, a Python wrapper for IgBLAST v1.9, using IMGT germline references to assign V/J genes and CDR3. Any read was removed if the V/J assignment was weak (E-value above 1e-6), the CDR3 was missing, or the read contained stop codons, out-of-frame junctions, or ambiguous translated residues. V3J clonotypes were defined by identical inferred V gene, J gene, and CDR3 amino acid sequence. Percentage overlap between repertoires was calculated by dividing the number of shared unique clonotypes by the size of the smaller repertoire. Three approaches were used to assess repertoire richness: RTK rarefaction, the Chao1 estimator, and Recon v2.1 estimates of unobserved clonotypes. For all TCRbeta clonotypes obtained by the gDNA method from a handful of donors, generation probabilities were computed with OLGA. The table was pulled from immuneACCESS by TCRdb, which kept in-frame rearrangements only. Such tables lose some clones; where checked, under half of the loss comes from unresolved V genes, and the rest has no known cause. V and J calls and clone size are given by that table; D and trimming were obtained from the DNA. The sample profile shows over a million clones; roughly 96% of them were found once. The top ten hold approximately 1% of the sample.

The chain links TRBV7-9 with TRBJ1-5; the D segment could be TRBD1, given 6 matching bases. Sequenced sample: naive CD4+ T cells sorted from blood. The cell subset or site label, read with the paper, signifies: CD45RA+ positively selected. The TCR originated in a man younger than 40 in good health. The CDR3 is CASSRQGNQPQHF. The bases are TGTGCCAGCAGCCGACAGGGCAATCAGCCCCAGCATTTT.